One T cell receptor (beta chain) is described in this entry. These data belong to a study of blood T cell repertoires in COVID-19. CDR1 SEHNR and CDR2 FQNEAQ come from the germline V gene (reference sequence). The CDR3 length is 14 residues. Unmatched junction bases numbered 8, after V lost 5 bases and J lost 7 bases. Profiled with immunoSEQ multiplex PCR; TCRdb holds only in-frame clones, not every one. The sample yields more than 300,000 clones, more than 70% seen once. The chain joins TRBV7-9 to TRBJ1-2, with TRBD1 matching over 9 bases. Sequences were obtained from peripheral blood. The sequence was collected from a woman aged 30 to 39 with COVID-19, enrolled during active disease. Here the CDR3 reads CASSPRDREFGYTF. CDR3 DNA sequence: TGTGCCAGCAGCCCGCGGGACAGGGAGTTTGGCTACACCTTC.